What follows is one T cell receptor (beta chain) and its context. Its antigen is undetermined. This sample was included in a study of CD4+ T cells in melanoma. The table came from immunoSEQ multiplex PCR; TCRdb's copy has only in-frame clones and leaves some out. The data hold some 10,000 clones, with approximately 69% observed a single time. Study-level results: Diverse differentiation states were reported for melanoma neoantigen-specific CD4+ T cells. CD8+ T cell, macrophage and B cell function reportedly correlated with neoantigen-specific CD4+ T cells.

Source material: peripheral blood. The receptor's source is a human donor with melanoma.

This CDR3 is CASSSGPSGGELFF. Here the CDR3 DNA reads TGTGCCAGCAGCTCCGGACCCTCAGGGGGGGAGCTGTTTTTT. The V call is TRBV7-3, the J call TRBJ2-2, with a tentative D call TRBD1 (5 bases). The V and J ends lost 4 bases and 8 bases respectively, with 14 bases between them. The CDR3 sequence is 14 residues long. In germline, CDR1 is SGHTA, CDR2 FQGTGA.